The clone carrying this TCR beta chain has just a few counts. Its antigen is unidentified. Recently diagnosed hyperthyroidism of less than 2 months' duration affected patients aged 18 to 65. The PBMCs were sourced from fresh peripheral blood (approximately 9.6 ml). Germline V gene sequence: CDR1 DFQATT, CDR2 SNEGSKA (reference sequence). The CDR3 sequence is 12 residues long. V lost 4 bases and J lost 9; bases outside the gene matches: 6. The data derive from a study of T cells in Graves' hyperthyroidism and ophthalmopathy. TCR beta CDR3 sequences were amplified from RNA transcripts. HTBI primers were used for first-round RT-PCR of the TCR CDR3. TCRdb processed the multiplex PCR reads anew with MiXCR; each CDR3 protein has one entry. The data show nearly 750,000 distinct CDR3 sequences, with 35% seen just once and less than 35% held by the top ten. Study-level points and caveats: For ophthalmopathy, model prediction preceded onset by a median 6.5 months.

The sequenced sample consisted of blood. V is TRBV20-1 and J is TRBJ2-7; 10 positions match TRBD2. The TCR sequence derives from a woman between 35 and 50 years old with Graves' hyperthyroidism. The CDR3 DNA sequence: TGCAGTGCTATGGGGCTAGCGGGGGTGCAGTACTTC. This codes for CSAMGLAGVQYF.